A single sample gave rise to the 5 T cell receptor beta chains below, sequenced in a study of T cells after yellow fever vaccination (dated by TCRdb to 2018 to 2020). Read against the paper, the sample's treatment or condition label means: live attenuated yellow fever vaccine strain. Receptor amplification or capture employed 5' RACE. TCRdb lists the instrument as Illumina HiSeq 2500. In TCRdb, the public reads were trimmed at Q25 with fastp and aligned with MiXCR, with productive beta chains retained. Every entry covers one CDR3 protein and lists the most common genes and DNA from its rows. This sample holds 110,000 or so distinct CDR3 sequences; around 7.2% were observed only once. The ten largest clones capture roughly 2.5% of the sample. The input for sequencing was CD4+ T cells sorted from PBMCs, taken about 49 days after the first yellow fever vaccination. The receptor source for this set is a man aged 18 to 29 who received the YFV17D yellow fever vaccine.

This clonotype was seen repeatedly, ten times or more. This sequence joins TRBV28 and TRBJ1-4, with a possible D match to TRBD1 (6 bases). The V gene's germline CDR1 is MDHEN and CDR2 SYDVKM. V gave up 3 bases and J gave up 6 bases, with 20 bases separating them. The CDR3 length is 17 residues. The CDR3 bases are TGTGCCAGCAGTTTGGGAAGGTGGGGGGCCGGGGATGAAAAACTGTTTTTT. Translated, it gives CASSLGRWGAGDEKLFF. Combining the CDR3 with reference TRBV28 and TRBJ1-4 gives the whole variable domain DVKVTQSSRYLVKRTGEKVFLECVQDMDHENMFWYRQDPGLGLRLIYFSYDVKMKEKGDIPEGYSVSREKKERFSLILESASTNQTSMYLCASSLGRWGAGDEKLFFGSGTQLSVL.

This chain uses TRBV28 with TRBJ2-7, with D uncertain. Between the trimmed V and J ends, which lost 1 base and 3 bases, there was a span of 10 bases. From germline, CDR1 is MDHEN and CDR2 SYDVKM. The CDR3 is 14 residues long. The chain's CDR3 is CASSLFVLGYEQYV. CDR3 nucleotide sequence: TGTGCCAGCAGTTTATTCGTTTTAGGCTACGAGCAGTACGTC.

This clonotype has a count of ten or more. The chain uses TRBV4-3 and TRBJ2-2, with TRBD1 as a possible D gene (5 bases). The CDR3 covers 19 residues. CDR1 is LGHNA and CDR2 is YSLEER in the germline V gene. Between the trimmed V and J ends, which lost 0 bases and 7 bases, there was a span of 24 bases. CDR3: CASSQDLRQGALQDGELFF. For the CDR3, the DNA is TGCGCCAGCAGCCAAGATCTTCGGCAGGGCGCCCTTCAAGACGGGGAGCTGTTTTTT.

This clonotype has a count of ten or more. Written as DNA, the CDR3 is TGCAGTGCTACATTACAGGGTCTGAACACTGAAGCTTTCTTT. It yields the protein CSATLQGLNTEAFF. The V gene is TRBV20-1, the J gene TRBJ1-1, with a weak D call TRBD1 (6 bases). The V end lost 4 bases, the J end lost 0 bases, and 12 bases lay between the germline ends. This CDR3 spans 14 amino acids. The germline gives CDR1 DFQATT, CDR2 SNEGSKA (reference sequence).

This clonotype was detected many times. The rearrangement uses TRBV14 and TRBJ2-1; the D gene is possibly TRBD2 (5 bases). Germline V gives CDR1 SGHDN, CDR2 FVKESK. The V end lost 4 bases, the J end lost 8 bases, and 12 bases lay between the germline ends. The CDR3 is 13 amino acids. DNA of the CDR3: TGTGCCAGCAGCCCTCAACTAGTCTATGAGCAGTTCTTC. Its translation is CASSPQLVYEQFF. The full variable domain, with the rest looked up from reference TRBV14 and TRBJ2-1, is EAGVTQFPSHSVIEKGQTVTLRCDPISGHDNLYWYRRVMGKEIKFLLHFVKESKQDESGMPNNRFLAERTGGTYSTLKVQPAELEDSGVYFCASSPQLVYEQFFGPGTRLTVL.